Below, 32 T cell receptor beta chains from the same sample are listed, as sequenced in a study of blood T cell repertoires in COVID-19. The assay was immunoSEQ multiplex PCR, and TCRdb's table has in-frame clones only and misses some. Of 200,000 to 300,000 clones in the sample, around four fifths were seen once. Sample: peripheral blood. All receptors come from a man in his fifties or sixties with acute or convalescent COVID-19.

This rearrangement joins TRBV5-4 to TRBJ2-1, with a weak D call TRBD2 (5 bases). Germline V lookup: CDR1 SGHNT, CDR2 YYREEE (reference sequence). V was pared by 4 bases and J by 0 bases, with 11 bases between. The CDR3 is 15 residues long. The CDR3 DNA is TGTGCCAGCAGCCGAAGCGGTAGCTCCTACAATGAGCAGTTCTTC. It encodes CASSRSGSSYNEQFF.

This clone was picked up one time. Its ends do not fully match the called genes, so a read error is possible. J is TRBJ2-1 and V is TRBV5-1; tentatively, D is TRBD1 (5 bases). This CDR3 spans 16 amino acids. Germline V gene sequence: CDR1 SGHRS, CDR2 YFSETQ. CDR3 amino acids: CASRFDWGVSYNEQFF. The CDR3 region has the DNA TGCGCCAGCCGCTTTGATTGGGGCGTCTCCTACAATGAGCAGTTCTTC.

The chain recombines TRBV30 with TRBJ1-2; D gene ambiguous. The CDR3 contains 13 residues. Trimming removed 1 base at V and 3 bases at J, with 9 bases between. The germline V gene has CDR1 GTSNPN and CDR2 SVGIG (reference sequence). This chain's CDR3 is CAWSEQVDYGYTF. The CDR3 DNA reads as TGTGCCTGGAGTGAGCAGGTTGACTATGGCTACACCTTC.

The chain recombines TRBV19 with TRBJ2-3, with 9 bases that match TRBD2. The CDR3 runs to 17 residues. The germline gives CDR1 LNHDA, CDR2 SQIVND (reference sequence). The junction had 6 bases not matched to a gene; V was cut back by 2 bases and J by 0 bases. CDR3 coding DNA: TGTGCCAGTAGTATAATTAGCGGGGGACCAAGCACAGATACGCAGTATTTT. Protein sequence: CASSIISGGPSTDTQYF.

The rearrangement links TRBV5-1 to TRBJ1-1; TRBD1 matches at 8 bases. Germline V CDR1 and CDR2: SGHRS, YFSETQ. This CDR3 spans 15 amino acids. J gave up 7 bases and V 3 bases, and 11 bases lay outside the gene matches. In DNA, the CDR3 is TGCGCCAGCAGCTCAAAGACAGGGGCGGTAGATGAAGCTTTCTTT. It translates to CASSSKTGAVDEAFF.

The chain couples TRBV12-3 or TRBV12-4 to TRBJ2-3; the D gene is possibly TRBD1 (6 bases). Trimming took off 6 bases at V and 1 base at J, with 8 bases between the two ends. This CDR3 has 13 amino acids. The CDR3 sequence: CASRRTGTDTQYF. The CDR3 nucleotides read TGTGCCAGCAGAAGGACAGGCACAGATACGCAGTATTTT.

The chain links TRBV19 to TRBJ2-1; 9 bases map to TRBD1. The CDR3 is 13 amino acids. Germline V gene data show CDR1 as LNHDA and CDR2 as SQIVND (reference sequence). Trimming cost V 3 bases and J 10 bases; bases outside gene matches: 4. Here the CDR3 DNA reads TGTGCCAGTAGTATTAGGACAGGGGAGGAGCAGTTCTTC. This encodes CASSIRTGEEQFF.

The chain recombines TRBV7-9 with TRBJ2-5; possible D gene TRBD2, 5 bases. V was shortened by 2 bases and J by 3 bases, with 10 bases between the two germline ends. The germline V gene encodes CDR1 SEHNR and CDR2 FQNEAQ (reference sequence). The CDR3 covers 14 residues. The DNA of the CDR3 is TGTGCCAGCAGCTTATTTGCCGGGGAAGAGACCCAGTACTTC. This encodes CASSLFAGEETQYF.

The CDR3 is CASSARTSGESTDTQYF. In nucleotides, the CDR3 is TGTGCCAGCAGCGCGAGGACTAGCGGGGAAAGCACAGATACGCAGTATTTT. The V gene is TRBV9, the J gene TRBJ2-3; TRBD2 matches 12 bases. J lost 0 bases, V lost 3 bases, and 5 bases had no gene match. Germline V gives CDR1 SGDLS, CDR2 YYNGEE. The CDR3 consists of 17 residues. Complete variable domain (other parts from reference TRBV9 and TRBJ2-3): DSGVTQTPKHLITATGQRVTLRCSPRSGDLSVYWYQQSLDQGLQFLIQYYNGEERAKGNILERFSAQQFPDLHSELNLSSLELGDSALYFCASSARTSGESTDTQYFGPGTRLTVL.

This clone was seen only once. The V and J genes are TRBV18 and TRBJ1-1; 8 bases are shared with TRBD1. The CDR3 runs to 17 residues. J was trimmed by 4 bases and V by 3 bases; bases with no gene match: 13. Germline CDR1 is KGHSH and CDR2 is LQKENI. The CDR3 sequence is CASSPKQPRQGSTEAFF. For the CDR3, the DNA is TGTGCCAGCTCACCCAAACAGCCCCGACAGGGGAGCACTGAAGCTTTCTTT.

The chain carries TRBV6-2 or TRBV6-3 and TRBJ2-5; 8 positions match TRBD2. The CDR3 consists of 15 residues. Germline CDR1 MNHEY, CDR2 SVGEGT. The ends lost 2 bases at V and 1 base at J; junction bases unmatched: 3. CDR3 DNA sequence: TGTGCCAGCAGTTACCCGAGCGGGGGCCAAGAGACCCAGTACTTC. Protein: CASSYPSGGQETQYF.

This chain links TRBV3-1 (or the pseudogene TRBV3-2) with TRBJ1-2; TRBD1 aligns across 7 bases. The CDR3 sequence is 14 residues long. The J segment lost 8 bases and the V segment lost 2 bases, leaving 8 bases of the junction unmatched. Germline V gives CDR1 LGHDT, CDR2 YNNKEL (reference sequence). The DNA of the CDR3 is TGTGCCAGCAGCCAACGGGACAGCTCCTTAGGCTACACCTTC. Its protein product is CASSQRDSSLGYTF.

The gene calls are TRBV11-2 and TRBJ2-2; no firm D call. The CDR3 runs 14 residues. The germline V and J ends were trimmed by 0 bases and 2 bases, with 4 bases remaining between them. Germline V gives CDR1 SGHAT, CDR2 FQNNGV. In DNA form, the CDR3 reads TGTGCCAGCAGCTTAGACCCTAACACCGGGGAGCTGTTTTTT. Translation gives CASSLDPNTGELFF.

CDR3 DNA: TGCGCCAGCATGACTAGCGGATCCCAAGAGACCCAGTACTTC. It specifies CASMTSGSQETQYF. The chain carries TRBV5-1 and TRBJ2-5; the match to TRBD2 covers 9 bases. The junction had 4 bases not matched to a gene; V was cut back by 6 bases and J by 1 base. Germline V gives CDR1 SGHRS, CDR2 YFSETQ. This CDR3 is 14 amino acids long.

In regard to this clone: One junction end does not reproduce the germline sequence, and a read error may be involved. The genes are TRBV27 and TRBJ2-3, with a tentative D call TRBD2 (5 bases). The CDR3 is 15 amino acids. Germline CDR1 is MNHEY and CDR2 is SMNVEV (reference sequence). CDR3 DNA sequence: TGTGCCGGCAGTCCCCTCCTAGCTGGAATGGATACGCAGTATTTT. Residues: CAGSPLLAGMDTQYF.

This clone occurred once. This chain connects TRBV3-1 (or the pseudogene TRBV3-2) to TRBJ1-6, with D perhaps TRBD1 (6 bases). The V gene's germline CDR1 is LGHDT and CDR2 YNNKEL (reference sequence). The V and J ends lost 2 bases and 9 bases respectively, with 20 bases between them. The CDR3 has 17 residues. CDR3 loop: CASSQRRGRGASSPLHF. DNA of the CDR3: TGTGCCAGCAGCCAAAGGCGTGGACGGGGGGCATCTTCACCCCTCCACTTT.

The CDR3 region is CASSIQGASEAFF. CDR3 coding DNA: TGTGCCAGTAGTATACAGGGGGCATCTGAAGCTTTCTTT. The chain carries TRBV19 and TRBJ1-1; TRBD1 agrees at 8 bases. This CDR3 has 13 amino acids. Germline values: CDR1 LNHDA, CDR2 SQIVND (reference sequence). V was pared by 2 bases and J by 6 bases, with 2 bases of the junction left unmatched.

The chain is built from TRBV5-4 and TRBJ1-6, with TRBD1 identical over 7 bases. Trimming at V came to 0 bases and at J to 13 bases, leaving 7 bases not matched to a gene. The CDR3 sequence is 14 residues long. Germline loops: CDR1 SGHNT, CDR2 YYREEE (reference sequence). The CDR3 DNA reads as TGTGCCAGCAGCTTGGAGCAGGGGGAATCCCCCCTCCACTTT. Its protein product is CASSLEQGESPLHF.

V usage is TRBV7-3 and J usage is TRBJ2-1; no definite D call. CDR1 and CDR2 from the germline V gene are SGHTA and FQGTGA. There are 13 residues in the CDR3. V dropped 0 bases and J dropped 6 bases, with 6 bases sitting between them. CDR3 DNA: TGTGCCAGCAGCTTAACGGCAACCAATGAGCAGTTCTTC. Amino acids: CASSLTATNEQFF.

Points on this clone: Other DNA sequences in this sample translate to the same CDR3. J is TRBJ2-7 and V is TRBV13; TRBD1 matches at 7 bases. After removal of 0 bases from V and 2 bases from J, the junction contained 7 bases not matched to a gene. The CDR3 runs 16 residues. Germline-derived CDR1 and CDR2 are PRHDT and FYEKMQ (reference sequence). The CDR3: CASSLGGQGVPYEQYF. CDR3 bases: TGTGCCAGCAGCTTAGGGGGTCAGGGGGTTCCCTACGAGCAGTACTTC. The whole variable domain, filled in from reference TRBV13 and TRBJ2-7, reads AAGVIQSPRHLIKEKRETATLKCYPIPRHDTVYWYQQGPGQDPQFLISFYEKMQSDKGSIPDRFSAQQFSDYHSELNMSSLELGDSALYFCASSLGGQGVPYEQYFGPGTRLTVT.

This clone has only a few counts. The CDR3: CASSLYKLGAFF. As DNA, the CDR3 is TGTGCCAGCAGCTTATATAAGCTTGGAGCTTTCTTT. The chain joins TRBV7-2 to TRBJ1-1; D remains unclear. The CDR3 is made up of 12 amino acids. Germline V CDR1 and CDR2: SGHTA, FQGNSA. The V and J ends lost 2 bases and 10 bases respectively, with 11 bases between them.

The V call is TRBV7-9, the J call TRBJ1-2, with D tentatively TRBD1 (5 bases). The CDR3 runs 15 residues. V lost 0 bases and J lost 8, with 16 bases in between. Germline V gives CDR1 SEHNR, CDR2 FQNEAQ (reference sequence). CDR3 bases: TGTGCCAGCAGCTTAGCCCCCCCCGGGACTAGGGGCTACACCTTC. Protein sequence: CASSLAPPGTRGYTF.

This chain joins TRBV28 and TRBJ2-7; 7 nucleotides line up with TRBD1. The germline V gene encodes CDR1 MDHEN and CDR2 SYDVKM. This CDR3 is built from 13 residues. The V and J ends lost 8 bases and 4 bases, in that order; junction bases with no gene match: 8. In DNA form, the CDR3 reads TGTGCCAGCGCGGACAGGTCATTATACGAGCAGTACTTC. The encoded protein is CASADRSLYEQYF.

This chain links TRBV6-1 with TRBJ2-1; 8 bases agree with TRBD2. J was trimmed by 9 bases and V by 0 bases; bases with no gene match: 7. The CDR3 sequence is 15 residues long. In germline, CDR1 is MNHNS, CDR2 SASEGT. The CDR3 region is CASSEASGGLIEQFF. Written as DNA, the CDR3 is TGTGCCAGCAGTGAAGCCAGCGGGGGTCTGATTGAGCAGTTCTTC.

The genes are TRBV6-5 and TRBJ1-2; D possibly corresponds to TRBD1 (5 bases). Germline V gene sequence: CDR1 MNHEY, CDR2 SVGAGI. This CDR3 has 16 amino acids. Between the trimmed V and J ends, which lost 2 bases and 8 bases, there was a span of 21 bases. The CDR3 sequence: CASSYTNVQATRGYTF. The CDR3 DNA is TGTGCCAGCAGTTACACCAACGTACAGGCTACGCGGGGCTACACCTTC.

The genes are TRBV19 and TRBJ2-5; possible D gene TRBD1, 5 bases. CDR3 length: 14 amino acids. Germline CDR1 is LNHDA and CDR2 is SQIVND (reference sequence). The ends were cut back, 5 bases at V and 2 bases at J, with 12 bases in the middle. CDR3 sequence: CASSRSRVQETQYF. CDR3 nucleotides: TGTGCCAGTAGTCGAAGCAGGGTTCAAGAGACCCAGTACTTC.

The V gene is TRBV29-1, the J gene TRBJ1-1; the match to TRBD1 covers 9 bases. CDR3 size: 13 residues. Trimming removed 6 bases from V and 5 bases from J; junction bases left unmatched: 7. Germline-derived CDR1 and CDR2 are SQVTM and ANQGSEA. Here the CDR3 reads CSVGGQGWTEAFF. The CDR3 bases are TGCAGCGTCGGGGGACAGGGTTGGACTGAAGCTTTCTTT.

This clone came up once. The genes are TRBV12-3 or TRBV12-4 and TRBJ1-1; TRBD1 might be the D (5 bases). The V gene lost 7 bases and the J gene lost 1 base, with 10 bases spanning the gap. The CDR3 has 13 residues. In DNA, the CDR3 is TGTGCCAGCACGTGGCAGGGGAACACTGAAGCTTTCTTT. This translates into CASTWQGNTEAFF.

The chain is built from TRBV2 and TRBJ2-5, with TRBD2 matching over 7 bases. The CDR3 length is 14 residues. The J segment lost 5 bases and the V segment lost 7 bases, leaving 10 bases of the junction unmatched. Germline CDR1 and CDR2: SNHLY and FYNNEI. In DNA, the CDR3 is TGTGCCAGCACCTCGCGGGGGTCTTACGAGACCCAGTACTTC. Its protein product is CASTSRGSYETQYF.

The chain carries TRBV3-1 (or the pseudogene TRBV3-2) and TRBJ2-3; D might be TRBD2 (5 bases). This CDR3 has 11 residues. Germline CDR1 LGHDT, CDR2 YNNKEL (reference sequence). Trimming cost V 5 bases and J 6 bases, with 6 bases left between them. This CDR3 is CASSRGDTQYF. The CDR3 nucleotides are TGTGCCAGCAGCAGAGGGGATACGCAGTATTTT.

This rearrangement joins TRBV29-1 to TRBJ2-7; TRBD2 aligns across 9 bases. This CDR3 has 14 amino acids. The germline gives CDR1 SQVTM, CDR2 ANQGSEA. J lost 2 bases, V lost 2 bases, and 4 bases had no gene match. CDR3 DNA sequence: TGCAGCGTTGAAACTAGCGGGCAGCCCTACGAGCAGTACTTC. Translating gives CSVETSGQPYEQYF.

This clone turned up a few times. The chain has TRBV4-3 and TRBJ1-4; D is possibly TRBD1 (6 bases). Germline-derived CDR1 and CDR2 are LGHNA and YSLEER. The CDR3 length is 15 residues. V gave up 3 bases and J gave up 4 bases, with 12 bases separating them. CDR3 sequence (DNA): TGCGCCAGCAGCCATGCAGGGGCCAATAATGAAAAACTGTTTTTT. Translated: CASSHAGANNEKLFF.